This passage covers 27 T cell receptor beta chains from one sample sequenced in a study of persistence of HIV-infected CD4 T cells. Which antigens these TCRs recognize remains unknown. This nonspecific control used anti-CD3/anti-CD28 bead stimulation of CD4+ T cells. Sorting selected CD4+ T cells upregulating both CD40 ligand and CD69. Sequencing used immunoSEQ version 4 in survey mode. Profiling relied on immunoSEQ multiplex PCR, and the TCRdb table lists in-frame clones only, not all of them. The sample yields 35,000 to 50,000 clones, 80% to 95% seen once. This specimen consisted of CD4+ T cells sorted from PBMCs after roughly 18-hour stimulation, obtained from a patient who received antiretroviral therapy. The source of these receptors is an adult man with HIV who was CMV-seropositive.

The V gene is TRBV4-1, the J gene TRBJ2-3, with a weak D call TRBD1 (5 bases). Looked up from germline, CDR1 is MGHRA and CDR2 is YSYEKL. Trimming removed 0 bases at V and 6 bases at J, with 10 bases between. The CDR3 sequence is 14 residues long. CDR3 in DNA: TGCGCCAGCAGCCAAGAAGAGGCAGGGGATACGCAGTATTTT. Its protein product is CASSQEEAGDTQYF.

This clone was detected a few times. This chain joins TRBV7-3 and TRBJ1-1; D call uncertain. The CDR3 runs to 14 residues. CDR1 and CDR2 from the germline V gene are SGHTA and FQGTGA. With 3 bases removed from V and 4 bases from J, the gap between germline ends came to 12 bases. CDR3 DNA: TGTGCCAGCAGCTTTGTAGGGAGAGGCACTGAAGCTTTCTTT. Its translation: CASSFVGRGTEAFF.

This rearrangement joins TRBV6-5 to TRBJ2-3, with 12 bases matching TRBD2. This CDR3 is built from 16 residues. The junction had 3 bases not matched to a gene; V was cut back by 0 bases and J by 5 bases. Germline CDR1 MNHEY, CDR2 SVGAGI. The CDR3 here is CASSYSASGGEDTQYF. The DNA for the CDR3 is TGTGCCAGCAGTTACTCCGCTAGCGGGGGGGAAGATACGCAGTATTTT.

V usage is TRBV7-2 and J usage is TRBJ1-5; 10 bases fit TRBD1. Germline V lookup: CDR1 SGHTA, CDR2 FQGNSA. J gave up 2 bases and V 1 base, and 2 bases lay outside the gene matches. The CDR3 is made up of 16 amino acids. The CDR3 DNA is TGTGCCAGCAGCTTAGTTGGGACAGGGGGCAATCAGCCCCAGCATTTT. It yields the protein CASSLVGTGGNQPQHF.

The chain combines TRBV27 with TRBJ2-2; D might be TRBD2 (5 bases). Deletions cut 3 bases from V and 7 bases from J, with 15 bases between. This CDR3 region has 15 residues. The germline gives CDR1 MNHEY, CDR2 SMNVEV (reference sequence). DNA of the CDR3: TGTGCCAGCAGTTTTGAAGGGTGGGGAGACGGGGAGCTGTTTTTT. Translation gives CASSFEGWGDGELFF.

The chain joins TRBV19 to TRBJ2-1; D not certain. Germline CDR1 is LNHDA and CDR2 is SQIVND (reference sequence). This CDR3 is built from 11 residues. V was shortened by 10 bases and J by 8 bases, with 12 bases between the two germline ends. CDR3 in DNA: TGTGCCACCTATACCGCCTATGAGCAGTTCTTC. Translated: CATYTAYEQFF.

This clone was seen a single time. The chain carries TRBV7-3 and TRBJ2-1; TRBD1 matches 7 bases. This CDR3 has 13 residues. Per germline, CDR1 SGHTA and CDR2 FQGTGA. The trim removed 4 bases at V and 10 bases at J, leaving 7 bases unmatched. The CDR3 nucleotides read TGTGCCAGCAGCTCGGGACAGATCGGGGAGCAGTTCTTC. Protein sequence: CASSSGQIGEQFF.

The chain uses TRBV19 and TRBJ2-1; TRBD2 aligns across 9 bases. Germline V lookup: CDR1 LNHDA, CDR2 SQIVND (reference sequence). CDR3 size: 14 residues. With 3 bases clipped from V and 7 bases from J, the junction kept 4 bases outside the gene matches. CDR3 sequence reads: CASSMRGGPNEQFF. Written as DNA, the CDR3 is TGTGCCAGTAGTATGCGGGGGGGGCCGAATGAGCAGTTCTTC.

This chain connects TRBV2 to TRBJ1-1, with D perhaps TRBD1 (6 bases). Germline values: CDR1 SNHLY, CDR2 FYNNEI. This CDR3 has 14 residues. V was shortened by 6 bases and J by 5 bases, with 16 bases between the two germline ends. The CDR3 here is CASRGNRVGTEAFF. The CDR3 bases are TGTGCCAGCAGAGGGAACAGGGTTGGAACTGAAGCTTTCTTT.

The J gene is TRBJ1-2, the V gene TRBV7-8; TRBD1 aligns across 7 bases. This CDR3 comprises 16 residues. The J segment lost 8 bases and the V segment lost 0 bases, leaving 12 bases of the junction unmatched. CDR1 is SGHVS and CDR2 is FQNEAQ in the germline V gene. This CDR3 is CASSLARMVRGDGYTF. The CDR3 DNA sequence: TGTGCCAGCAGCTTAGCCAGGATGGTCAGGGGGGACGGCTACACCTTC. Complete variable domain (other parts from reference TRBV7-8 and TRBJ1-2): GAGVSQSPRYKVAKRGQDVALRCDPISGHVSLFWYQQALGQGPEFLTYFQNEAQLDKSGLPSDRFFAERPEGSVSTLKIQRTQQEDSAVYLCASSLARMVRGDGYTFGSGTRLTVV.

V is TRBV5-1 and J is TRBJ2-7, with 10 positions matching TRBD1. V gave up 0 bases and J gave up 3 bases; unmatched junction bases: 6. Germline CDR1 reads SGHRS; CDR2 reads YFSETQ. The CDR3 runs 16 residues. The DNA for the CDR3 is TGCGCCAGCAGCTTGGTTGGACAGGGGGACGTCTACGAGCAGTACTTC. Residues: CASSLVGQGDVYEQYF.

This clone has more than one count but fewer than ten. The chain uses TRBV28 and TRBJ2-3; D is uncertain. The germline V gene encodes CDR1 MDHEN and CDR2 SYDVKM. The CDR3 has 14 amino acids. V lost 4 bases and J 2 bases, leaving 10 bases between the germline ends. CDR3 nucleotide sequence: TGTGCCAGCAGTTCGGACGGATCCACAGATACGCAGTATTTT. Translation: CASSSDGSTDTQYF.

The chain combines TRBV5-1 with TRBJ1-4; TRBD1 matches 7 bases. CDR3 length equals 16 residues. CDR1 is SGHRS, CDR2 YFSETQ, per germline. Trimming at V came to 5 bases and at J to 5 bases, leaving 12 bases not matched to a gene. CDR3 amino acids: CASSFGPGQPNEKLFF. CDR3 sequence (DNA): TGCGCCAGCAGTTTTGGTCCGGGACAGCCGAATGAAAAACTGTTTTTT.

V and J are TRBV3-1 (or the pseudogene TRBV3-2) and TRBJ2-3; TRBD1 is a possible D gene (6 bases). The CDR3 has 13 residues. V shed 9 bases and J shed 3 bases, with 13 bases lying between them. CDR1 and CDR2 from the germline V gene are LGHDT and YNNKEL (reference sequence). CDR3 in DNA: TGTGCCAGTCAGGGGATGTGGACAGATACGCAGTATTTT. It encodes CASQGMWTDTQYF.

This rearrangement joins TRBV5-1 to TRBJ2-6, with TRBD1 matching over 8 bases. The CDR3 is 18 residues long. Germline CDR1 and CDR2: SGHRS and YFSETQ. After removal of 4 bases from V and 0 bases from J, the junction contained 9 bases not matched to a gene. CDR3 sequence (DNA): TGCGCCAGCAGCCCCGGGACAGGCACCTCCTCTGGGGCCAACGTCCTGACTTTC. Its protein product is CASSPGTGTSSGANVLTF.

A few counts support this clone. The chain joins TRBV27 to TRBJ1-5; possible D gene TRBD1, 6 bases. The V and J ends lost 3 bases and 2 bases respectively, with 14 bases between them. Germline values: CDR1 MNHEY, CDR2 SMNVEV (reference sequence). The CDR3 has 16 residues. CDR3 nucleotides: TGTGCCAGCAGTTTCGCCAGGGGCCTAGGCAATCAGCCCCAGCATTTT. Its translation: CASSFARGLGNQPQHF.

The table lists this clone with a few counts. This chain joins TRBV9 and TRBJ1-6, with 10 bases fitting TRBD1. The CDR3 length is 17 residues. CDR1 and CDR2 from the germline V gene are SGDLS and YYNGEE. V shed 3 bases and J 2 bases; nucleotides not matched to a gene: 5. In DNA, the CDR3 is TGTGCCAGCAGCGATCCGGGACAGGGGACCTATAATTCACCCCTCCACTTT. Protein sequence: CASSDPGQGTYNSPLHF.

This chain's CDR3 is CASRPTGATNEKLFF. In nucleotides, the CDR3 is TGTGCCAGCAGACCCACAGGGGCAACTAATGAAAAACTGTTTTTT. The chain recombines TRBV4-2 with TRBJ1-4; 7 bases match TRBD1. The CDR3 consists of 15 residues. V was clipped by 6 bases and J by 0 bases; unmatched bases: 4. Germline CDR1 LGHNA, CDR2 YNFKEQ.

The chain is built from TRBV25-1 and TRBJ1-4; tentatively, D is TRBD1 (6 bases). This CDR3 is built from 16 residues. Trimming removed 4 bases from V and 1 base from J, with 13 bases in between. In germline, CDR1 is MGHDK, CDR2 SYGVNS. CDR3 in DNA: TGTGCCAGCAGTGGGGATACCAGGGGAACTAATGAAAAACTGTTTTTT. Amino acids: CASSGDTRGTNEKLFF.

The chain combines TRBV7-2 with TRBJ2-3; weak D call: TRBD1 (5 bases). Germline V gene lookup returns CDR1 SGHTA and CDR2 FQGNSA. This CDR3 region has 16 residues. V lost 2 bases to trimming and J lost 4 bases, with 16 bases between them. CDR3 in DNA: TGTGCCAGCAGCTTACAGGGCAACTGGGGCCCAGATACGCAGTATTTT. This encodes CASSLQGNWGPDTQYF.

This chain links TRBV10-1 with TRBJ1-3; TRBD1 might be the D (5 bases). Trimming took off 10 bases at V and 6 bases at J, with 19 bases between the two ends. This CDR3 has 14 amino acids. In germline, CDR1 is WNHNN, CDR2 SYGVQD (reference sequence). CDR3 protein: CAILVGVFANTIYF. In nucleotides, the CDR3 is TGCGCCATTCTCGTGGGGGTTTTCGCAAACACCATATATTTT.

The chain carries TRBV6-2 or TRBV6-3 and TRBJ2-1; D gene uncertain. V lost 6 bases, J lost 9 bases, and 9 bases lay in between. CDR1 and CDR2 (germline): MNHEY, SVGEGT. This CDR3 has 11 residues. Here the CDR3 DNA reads TGTGCCAGCAGCCGAAGCGTTGAGCAGTTCTTC. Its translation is CASSRSVEQFF.

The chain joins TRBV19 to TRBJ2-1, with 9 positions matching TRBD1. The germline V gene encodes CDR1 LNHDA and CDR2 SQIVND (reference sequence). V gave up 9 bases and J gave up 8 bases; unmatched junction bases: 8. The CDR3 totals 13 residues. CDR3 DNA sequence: TGTGCCAGCCTCAACAGGGGGCTTGATGAGCAGTTCTTC. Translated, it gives CASLNRGLDEQFF.

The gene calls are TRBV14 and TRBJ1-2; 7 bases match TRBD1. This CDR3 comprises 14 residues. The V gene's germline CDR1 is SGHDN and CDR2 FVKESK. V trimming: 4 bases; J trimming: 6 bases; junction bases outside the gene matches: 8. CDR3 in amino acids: CASSRDTGAHGYTF. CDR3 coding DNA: TGTGCCAGCAGCCGAGACACAGGGGCCCATGGCTACACCTTC. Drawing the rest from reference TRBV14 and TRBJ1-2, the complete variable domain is EAGVTQFPSHSVIEKGQTVTLRCDPISGHDNLYWYRRVMGKEIKFLLHFVKESKQDESGMPNNRFLAERTGGTYSTLKVQPAELEDSGVYFCASSRDTGAHGYTFGSGTRLTVV.

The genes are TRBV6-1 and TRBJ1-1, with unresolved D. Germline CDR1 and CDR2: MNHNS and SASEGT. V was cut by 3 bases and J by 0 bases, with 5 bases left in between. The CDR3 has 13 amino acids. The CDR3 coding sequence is TGTGCCAGCAGTGATGCGGTGAACACTGAAGCTTTCTTT. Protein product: CASSDAVNTEAFF.

CDR3 coding DNA: TGTGCCACCAGCAGTGTCAGGGGGCTTGGAAACACCATATATTTT. Residues: CATSSVRGLGNTIYF. The chain has TRBV15 and TRBJ1-3; 8 bases are shared with TRBD1. V was pared by 3 bases and J by 3 bases, with 4 bases of the junction left unmatched. Germline V gene sequence: CDR1 LNHNV, CDR2 YYDKDF (reference sequence). The CDR3 contains 15 residues.

CDR3 protein: CSAEDRVEAFF. The DNA for the CDR3 is TGCAGTGCTGAGGACAGGGTCGAAGCTTTCTTT. This chain joins TRBV20-1 and TRBJ1-1; 8 bases are a match to TRBD1. From germline, CDR1 is DFQATT and CDR2 SNEGSKA (reference sequence). V trimming: 5 bases; J trimming: 8 bases; junction bases outside the gene matches: 4. CDR3 length equals 11 residues.